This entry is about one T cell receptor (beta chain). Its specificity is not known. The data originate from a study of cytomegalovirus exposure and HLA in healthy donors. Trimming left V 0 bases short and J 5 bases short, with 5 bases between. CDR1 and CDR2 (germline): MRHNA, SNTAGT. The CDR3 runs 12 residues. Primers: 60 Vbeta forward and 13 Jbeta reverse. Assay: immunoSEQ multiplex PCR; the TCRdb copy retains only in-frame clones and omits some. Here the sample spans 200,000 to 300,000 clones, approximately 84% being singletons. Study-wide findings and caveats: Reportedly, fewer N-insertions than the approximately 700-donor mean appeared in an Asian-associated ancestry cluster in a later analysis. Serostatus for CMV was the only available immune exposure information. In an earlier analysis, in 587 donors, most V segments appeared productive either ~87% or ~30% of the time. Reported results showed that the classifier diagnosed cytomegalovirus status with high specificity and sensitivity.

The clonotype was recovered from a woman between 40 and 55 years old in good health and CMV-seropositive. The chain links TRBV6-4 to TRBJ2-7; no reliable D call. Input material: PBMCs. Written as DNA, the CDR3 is TGTGCCAGCAGTGACTCCAGGAACGAGCAGTACTTC. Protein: CASSDSRNEQYF.